This paragraph covers one T cell receptor (beta chain) sequence. The record originates from a study of blood T cell repertoires in COVID-19. Only in-frame clones appear in the TCRdb table, and some are missing; sequencing was by immunoSEQ multiplex PCR. The sample holds 300,000 or so clones, 80% to 90% seen once. This CDR3 is 16 amino acids long. Trimming pared 4 bases from V and 3 bases from J, leaving 16 bases between. Germline CDR1 reads SGHAT; CDR2 reads FQNNGV. V and J are TRBV11-2 and TRBJ2-1, with D tentatively TRBD1 (8 bases). Sequenced material: PBMCs or T cells enriched from blood (not recorded which). The TCR sequence derives from a woman aged 40 to 50 with acute COVID-19. CDR3 region: CASSSSGDRNYNEQFF. The CDR3, as DNA: TGTGCCAGCAGCTCCAGCGGGGACAGGAACTACAATGAGCAGTTCTTC.